This T cell receptor (beta chain) is from a study of shared clonotypes between healthy human individuals. Trimming removed 3 bases from V and 8 bases from J, with 14 bases in between. The CDR3 covers 13 residues. CDR1 is SGHRS and CDR2 is YFSETQ in the germline V gene. The naive CD8 fraction comprised CD45RO-negative cells positively selected for CCR7 and excluded terminally differentiated effector memory CD45RA+ cells. Only Caucasian adults living in Nashville, Tennessee served as donors. Sequenced by immunoSEQ multiplex PCR; TCRdb stores in-frame clones only, minus some. The sample lists over 2,000,000 clones; around 93% were seen once.

Sequenced: naive CD8+ T cells from PBMCs. The chain links TRBV5-1 to TRBJ1-2; D not resolved. The TCR originated in a man between 18 and 35 years old in good health. Some clones in this sample may be carry-over from other donors' samples. This CDR3 is CASSSGLARGYTF. The DNA of the CDR3 is TGCGCCAGCAGCTCGGGCCTGGCTCGGGGCTACACCTTC. Complete variable domain (other parts from reference TRBV5-1 and TRBJ1-2): KAGVTQTPRYLIKTRGQQVTLSCSPISGHRSVSWYQQTPGQGLQFLFEYFSETQRNKGNFPGRFSGRQFSNSRSEMNVSTLELGDSALYLCASSSGLARGYTFGSGTRLTVV.